This is a list of T cell receptor beta chains from one sample in a study of T cells after yellow fever vaccination. TCRdb independently ran MiXCR on the 5' RACE reads; one entry per CDR3 protein. There are about 310,000 distinct CDR3 sequences in the sample; roughly 3.5% occur only once, and around 24% lies in the top ten. Sequencing used PBMCs, obtained on the day of the yellow fever booster vaccination. These receptors all come from a man aged 18 to 30 who received the YFV17D yellow fever vaccine. Each CDR3 is given with its conserved first and last residue. A D gene is named only where the DNA matches it firmly. Size values are once, few and many counts, or a class for expanded clones, and some rows have none.

D gene	V gene	J gene	clone size	CDR3 protein	CDR3 DNA
TRBD2	TRBV7-9	TRBJ2-1	many	CASSPRTSGGSNEQFF	TGTGCCAGCAGTCCGAGGACTAGCGGGGGGAGCAATGAGCAGTTCTTC
.	TRBV5-1	TRBJ2-1	many	CASAMGGGVYNEQFF	TGCGCCAGCGCCATGGGGGGGGGCGTCTACAATGAGCAGTTCTTC
.	TRBV4-2	TRBJ2-2	few	CASSQDPVQRDTGELFF	TGTGCCAGCAGCCAAGATCCCGTCCAGCGGGACACCGGGGAGCTGTTTTTT
.	TRBV5-1	TRBJ1-1	many	CASSPGSSTEAFF	TGCGCCAGCAGCCCCGGGTCTTCCACTGAAGCTTTCTTT
.	TRBV5-1	TRBJ2-5	many	CASSLGLDPKTQYF	TGCGCCAGCAGCTTGGGGCTAGACCCGAAGACCCAGTACTTC
TRBD1	TRBV7-9	TRBJ2-1	.	CASSSQGGSNEQFF	TGTGCCAGCAGCTCACAGGGGGGAAGCAATGAGCAGTTCTTC
.	TRBV25-1	TRBJ2-1	many	CASSEDTANPRSNEQFF	TGTGCCAGCAGTGAAGACACAGCCAATCCCCGGAGCAATGAGCAGTTCTTC
TRBD2	TRBV18	TRBJ2-7	many	CASSPRAGVYEQYF	TGTGCCAGCTCACCACGAGCGGGGGTATACGAGCAGTACTTC
.	TRBV7-9	TRBJ1-2	.	CASSLGARTTYGYTF	TGTGCCAGCAGCTTAGGGGCGAGAACCACCTATGGCTACACCTTC
.	TRBV27	TRBJ2-1	few	CASSLTGGARDEQFF	TGTGCCAGCAGTTTGACCGGGGGAGCCCGGGATGAGCAGTTCTTC
.	TRBV6-1	TRBJ2-4	few	CASSRALPENIQYF	TGTGCCAGCAGCCGGGCCCTCCCCGAAAACATTCAGTACTTC
.	TRBV18	TRBJ1-2	many	CASSPGENYGYTF	TGTGCCAGCTCACCAGGCGAGAACTATGGCTACACCTTC
TRBD2	TRBV2	TRBJ2-1	many	CASSVPSTSGGRNEQFF	TGTGCCAGCAGTGTCCCTTCGACTAGCGGGGGACGGAATGAGCAGTTCTTC
TRBD2	TRBV12-3/TRBV12-4	TRBJ2-1	few	CASRWTRGDEFF	TGTGCCAGCAGGTGGACTAGAGGGGATGAGTTCTTC
TRBD1	TRBV5-1	TRBJ2-5	many	CASGDGTGGEETQYF	TGCGCCAGCGGCGACGGGACAGGGGGCGAAGAGACCCAGTACTTC
.	TRBV9	TRBJ1-5	many	CASSVVLTIDQPQHF	TGTGCCAGCAGCGTAGTATTGACTATTGATCAGCCCCAGCATTTT
.	TRBV4-2	TRBJ1-1	many	CASSQGFAGGTEAFF	TGTGCCAGCAGCCAAGGTTTTGCGGGGGGGACTGAAGCTTTCTTT
.	TRBV29-1	TRBJ2-7	many	CSVAWGWPSYEQYF	TGCAGCGTGGCATGGGGGTGGCCCTCCTACGAGCAGTACTTC
TRBD1	TRBV5-1	TRBJ1-1	few	CASSLGLRGRRNTEAFF	TGCGCCAGCAGCTTGGGCCTGAGGGGGCGGAGGAACACTGAAGCTTTCTTT
TRBD2	TRBV18	TRBJ2-1	.	CASSPSLPSGGVNGRFF	TGTGCCAGCTCACCAAGTTTGCCTAGCGGGGGAGTGAATGGCCGGTTCTTC